This is a list of T cell receptor beta chains from one sample in a study of blood T cell repertoires in COVID-19. Repertoires were generated with immunoSEQ multiplex PCR, while TCRdb's copy carries only in-frame clones and drops some. The table has around 200,000 clones, 88% seen once. The sample comprised peripheral blood. Receptors were obtained from a man younger than 30 with active or convalescent COVID-19. Each CDR3 is given with its conserved first and last residue. The D gene is left open where the match is weak. Clone size appears in some rows only: once, few, many, or a class for an expanded clone.

abundance | j_gene | v_gene | d_gene | CDR3nt | CDR3aa
. | TRBJ1-1 | TRBV9 | . | TGTGCCAGCAGACGTACGGCAGGAAAGAACACTGAAGCTTTCTTT | CASRRTAGKNTEAFF
once | TRBJ2-2 | TRBV7-9 | TRBD1 | TGTGCCAGCAGCCCTGGACAGGGGATCGGGGAGCTGTTTTTT | CASSPGQGIGELFF
. | TRBJ2-7 | TRBV5-5 | TRBD1 | TGTGCCAGCAGCTTGGCCGGGACAGGGGGCGAAGAGCAGTACTTC | CASSLAGTGGEEQYF
. | TRBJ1-2 | TRBV9 | TRBD1 | TGTGCCAGCAGCTACAAAACGGGACAGGGGGCGGATGGCTACACCTTC | CASSYKTGQGADGYTF
. | TRBJ1-3 | TRBV30 | TRBD1 | TGTGCCTGGAGTGTATTTGGACAGGCTGGAAACACCATATATTTT | CAWSVFGQAGNTIYF
. | TRBJ1-1 | TRBV5-1 | TRBD1 | TGCGCCAGCAGCCCAGGGGACAGGGGAAGGGCTGAAGCTTTCTTT | CASSPGDRGRAEAFF
. | TRBJ2-3 | TRBV5-1 | TRBD2 | TGCGCCAGCAGCTTGGCATTAGCGGGACGGTCAGATACGCAGTATTTT | CASSLALAGRSDTQYF
. | TRBJ1-5 | TRBV2 | . | TGTGCCAGCAGTGATTCCGGGGGGAGGGGTCAGCCCCAGCATTTT | CASSDSGGRGQPQHF
. | TRBJ2-1 | TRBV10-3 | TRBD2 | TGTGCCATCAGTGAAGCAGGCGGGAGAAATGAGCAGTTCTTC | CAISEAGGRNEQFF
. | TRBJ2-7 | TRBV2 | TRBD1 | TGTGCCAGCGTTGGACAGGGTAGCTACGAGCAGTACTTC | CASVGQGSYEQYF
. | TRBJ2-2 | TRBV9 | . | TGTGCCAGCAGGGACTCCGGCACCGGGGAGCTGTTTTTT | CASRDSGTGELFF
. | TRBJ2-7 | TRBV19 | TRBD1 | TGTGCCAGTAGTAAAGGACAGGGGACCTCCTCCTACGAGCAGTACTTC | CASSKGQGTSSYEQYF
. | TRBJ1-2 | TRBV2 | . | TGTGCCAGCAGTGATGCGCTGGACTTATCAGGCTACACCTTC | CASSDALDLSGYTF
. | TRBJ2-2 | TRBV7-2 | TRBD1 | TGTGCCAGCAGATGGGACAGTTGGGCCGGGGAGCTGTTTTTT | CASRWDSWAGELFF
. | TRBJ2-7 | TRBV5-1 | . | TGCGCCAGCAGCTTGGCTTCGGGGGAAGGGATTTACGAGCAGTACTTC | CASSLASGEGIYEQYF
. | TRBJ1-2 | TRBV6-1 | . | TGTGCCAGCAGTGAAGCTTTTCGGACAGTAAACTATGGCTACACCTTC | CASSEAFRTVNYGYTF
. | TRBJ1-1 | TRBV3-1/TRBV3-2 | . | TGTGCCAGCAGCCAAGAACCCGGACAGCGCACTGAAGCTTTCTTT | CASSQEPGQRTEAFF
. | TRBJ2-1 | TRBV2 | TRBD2 | TGTGCCAGCAGTCAATCTAGCGGGGGGGCCTTCGAGCAGTTCTTC | CASSQSSGGAFEQFF
. | TRBJ1-5 | TRBV5-4 | . | TGTGCCAGCAGCTTGGGGCAGGGTGATAGCAATCAGCCCCAGCATTTT | CASSLGQGDSNQPQHF
. | TRBJ1-2 | TRBV2 | TRBD1 | TGTGCCAGCAGTGGGACAGGGGGCGATGGCTACACCTTC | CASSGTGGDGYTF
few | TRBJ1-2 | TRBV2 | . | TGTGCCAGCACGGGAGCCCTGAACTATGGCTACACCTTC | CASTGALNYGYTF
. | TRBJ1-1 | TRBV27 | . | TGTGCCAGCAGTCCATACAGGGATAGTGGCACTGAAGCTTTCTTT | CASSPYRDSGTEAFF
once | TRBJ1-1 | TRBV9 | TRBD1 | TGTGCCAGCAGCGTCGGCCGGGACAGGAGTAACACTGAAGCTTTCTTT | CASSVGRDRSNTEAFF
once | TRBJ2-3 | TRBV6-2/TRBV6-3 | . | TGTGCCAGCAGTCCCCCCCCGTTCTCCGGGGGAGATACGCAGTATTTT | CASSPPPFSGGDTQYF
. | TRBJ2-2 | TRBV6-1 | . | TGTGCCAGCAGTGGACAGGATCCAGGGGACACCGGGGAGCTGTTTTTT | CASSGQDPGDTGELFF
. | TRBJ2-7 | TRBV7-2 | . | TGTGCCAGCAGCGTAGAAGGACTGCCTTACGAGCAGTACTTC | CASSVEGLPYEQYF
. | TRBJ2-7 | TRBV5-4 | TRBD1 | TGTGCCAGCAGCCGGACCGGGACAGAAGACTCCTACGAGCAGTACTTC | CASSRTGTEDSYEQYF
. | TRBJ2-5 | TRBV4-2 | . | TGTGCCAGCAGCCAAGTGACGGGAGAGGTGAAGACCCAGTACTTC | CASSQVTGEVKTQYF
. | TRBJ1-2 | TRBV27 | . | TGTGCCAGCAGTTGGCGGTATGGGGCAGGCGAAGTGGGCTACACCTTC | CASSWRYGAGEVGYTF
. | TRBJ2-5 | TRBV9 | TRBD2 | TGTGCCAGCAGCTTCAGCGGGGAAAGGGAGACCCAGTACTTC | CASSFSGERETQYF
. | TRBJ2-1 | TRBV10-3 | . | TGTGCCATCAGTGAGTCGAGACAGAGCCTGAGCTCCTACAATGAGCAGTTCTTC | CAISESRQSLSSYNEQFF
. | TRBJ2-2 | TRBV6-4 | TRBD1 | TGTGCCAGCAGTGCGACAGGGGCCGGGGAGCTGTTTTTT | CASSATGAGELFF
. | TRBJ2-1 | TRBV5-1 | TRBD2 | TGCGCCAGCAGCTTGGGAGACCTAGCGGGAAACAATGAGCAGTTCTTC | CASSLGDLAGNNEQFF
. | TRBJ1-2 | TRBV7-3 | TRBD1 | TGTGCCAGCAGCTTAACCGGGGGACAGAACTATGGCTACACCTTC | CASSLTGGQNYGYTF
. | TRBJ2-1 | TRBV2 | TRBD1 | TGTGCCAGCAGTGCAAATTGGGGGACAGGGCATTTGAATGAGCAGTTCTTC | CASSANWGTGHLNEQFF
few | TRBJ2-1 | TRBV4-1 | . | TGCGCCAGCAGCCAAGACGGCGGCATTAACAATGAGCAGTTCTTC | CASSQDGGINNEQFF
. | TRBJ2-1 | TRBV5-8 | TRBD1 | TGTGCCAGCAGCTTGACAGGGGGCTCAGAGCAGTTCTTC | CASSLTGGSEQFF
. | TRBJ1-1 | TRBV9 | . | TGTGCCAGCAGCGTCGACAGTACTGAAGCTTTCTTT | CASSVDSTEAFF
. | TRBJ1-1 | TRBV11-1 | . | TGTGCCAGCAGCTTATACTTGAACACTGAAGCTTTCTTT | CASSLYLNTEAFF
. | TRBJ1-6 | TRBV4-1 | TRBD1 | TGCGCCAGCAGCCAAGATCGACAGGGGTATAATTCACCCCTCCACTTT | CASSQDRQGYNSPLHF
. | TRBJ1-5 | TRBV5-1 | TRBD1 | TGCGCCAGCAGCACGGGACAGGACGATCAGCCCCAGCATTTT | CASSTGQDDQPQHF
once | TRBJ2-3 | TRBV7-3 | TRBD1 | TGTGCCAGCAGCCCCCACAATACGGGACAGGGGCCGCCAGATACGCAGTATTTT | CASSPHNTGQGPPDTQYF
. | TRBJ1-1 | TRBV7-9 | . | TGTGCCAGCAGCTTTCAGGGATGGTCGATGAACACTGAAGCTTTCTTT | CASSFQGWSMNTEAFF
. | TRBJ2-1 | TRBV19 | TRBD2 | TGTGCCAGTAGTAAAGGGGAGGGTAATGAGCAGTTCTTC | CASSKGEGNEQFF
once | TRBJ2-1 | TRBV19 | . | TGTGCCAGTAGTAGGCGGGATCTAGATCAAGAGCAGTTCTTC | CASSRRDLDQEQFF
. | TRBJ2-7 | TRBV30 | TRBD2 | TGTGCCTGGAGTGCCGGTAGCGGGAGGGCGGGCGAGCAGTACTTC | CAWSAGSGRAGEQYF
. | TRBJ1-1 | TRBV6-1 | . | TGTGCCAGCAGTGAATCAGGGGAAGCTTTCTTT | CASSESGEAFF
few | TRBJ1-2 | TRBV2 | . | TGTGCCAGCAGTGAATGGGGACAAGGGAACTATGGCTACACCTTC | CASSEWGQGNYGYTF
. | TRBJ2-1 | TRBV6-5 | . | TGTGCCAGCAGTTTGGTCAGATCCTACAATGAGCAGTTCTTC | CASSLVRSYNEQFF
. | TRBJ1-1 | TRBV6-5 | . | TGTGCCAGCAGTTACTCTCGGGGTTCGAACACTGAAGCTTTCTTT | CASSYSRGSNTEAFF
. | TRBJ2-7 | TRBV19 | . | TGTGCCAGTAGTATGGGGGGACAGATGAACTCCTACGAGCAGTACTTC | CASSMGGQMNSYEQYF
. | TRBJ2-7 | TRBV3-1/TRBV3-2 | TRBD1 | TGTGCCAGCAGTTCATATTCACAGGGGACCTACGAGCAGTACTTC | CASSSYSQGTYEQYF
. | TRBJ2-1 | TRBV4-3 | TRBD2 | TGCGCCAGCAGTCTAGGACTAGCGGCCATCAATGAGCAGTTCTTC | CASSLGLAAINEQFF
. | TRBJ2-5 | TRBV7-8 | . | TGTGCCAGCAGCCCGACATTCCAAGAGACCCAGTACTTC | CASSPTFQETQYF
. | TRBJ2-7 | TRBV5-4 | . | TGTGCCAGCAGCTTTTTCGGGAACTACGAGCAGTACTTC | CASSFFGNYEQYF